A selection of T cell receptor beta chains follows, all from one sample in a study of response to subunit inactivated influenza vaccine. TCRdb re-called the RT-PCR reads with MiXCR, one entry per CDR3 protein. Here the sample spans some 640,000 distinct CDR3 sequences, roughly 14% being singletons. Sequenced material: PBMCs from blood, taken less than 15 days before vaccination. These receptors originate from a man aged 45-60 years who received an inactivated influenza vaccine. The CDR3 runs from the conserved cysteine through the conserved F or W. A D gene is named only where the DNA matches it firmly. Size is omitted from some rows. Given values are once, few, many or a class for expanded clones.

j_call | d_call | v_call | clone_size | cdr3_nt | cdr3_aa
TRBJ1-2 | TRBD1 | TRBV20-1 | few | TGCAGTGCTAGAGGGGGGACAGGGGGGTTCGGCTACACCTTC | CSARGGTGGFGYTF
TRBJ2-3 | NA | TRBV27 | few | TGTGCCAGCAGGGTAGCGGTAACTTACGGCACAGATACGCAGTATTTT | CASRVAVTYGTDTQYF
TRBJ1-1 | NA | TRBV28 | NA | TGTGCCAGCAGTTGGGGGCCAACGAACACTGAAGCTTTCTTT | CASSWGPTNTEAFF
TRBJ1-1 | NA | TRBV12-3/TRBV12-4 | once | TGTGCCAGCAGTTGGAGAGGTCGGGCCACTGAAGCTTTCTTT | CASSWRGRATEAFF
TRBJ1-4 | NA | TRBV4-3 | NA | TGCGCCAGCAGCCAAGATCCCAGGATTAATGAAAAACTGTTTTTT | CASSQDPRINEKLFF
TRBJ2-7 | NA | TRBV5-6 | many | TGTGCCAGCAGCGGCCACTACGAGCAGTACTTC | CASSGHYEQYF
TRBJ1-6 | NA | TRBV28 | many | TGTGCCAGCAGTCCCACGGGACGGTCCTATAATTCACCCCTCCACTTT | CASSPTGRSYNSPLHF
TRBJ2-4 | NA | TRBV4-3 | NA | TGCGCCAGCAGCCAAACACGATGGGGGCAATGGGCCAAAAACATTCAGTACTTC | CASSQTRWGQWAKNIQYF
TRBJ2-1 | NA | TRBV6-5 | NA | TGTGCCAGCAGTTCCCTCCGGGGTCGGGGGTCCCATGAGCAGTTCTTC | CASSSLRGRGSHEQFF
TRBJ2-4 | TRBD2 | TRBV2 | few | TGTGCCAGCAGTGAGAGGGTAGCGGGAGCCAAAAACATTCAGTACTTC | CASSERVAGAKNIQYF
TRBJ2-5 | NA | TRBV6-2/TRBV6-3 | NA | TGTGCCAGCAGTTACGGGAGGGAGACCCAGTACTTC | CASSYGRETQYF
TRBJ2-4 | TRBD1 | TRBV7-9 | NA | TGTGCCAGCAGCAGACAGGGGATTAGCGACATTCAGTACTTC | CASSRQGISDIQYF
TRBJ1-1 | TRBD1 | TRBV3-1 | few | TGTGCCAGCAGCCCGACAGGGGGCCTGAACACTGAAGCTTTCTTT | CASSPTGGLNTEAFF
TRBJ1-2 | NA | TRBV18 | NA | TGTGCCAGCTCAACCTACAGGGACGGCTACACCTTC | CASSTYRDGYTF
TRBJ2-3 | NA | TRBV20-1 | NA | TGCAGTGCTAGTCCAGTGGAAGCTAGCACAGATACGCAGTATTTT | CSASPVEASTDTQYF
TRBJ2-2 | NA | TRBV15 | many | TGTGCCACCAGCAGAGCCCCTCTAGGGAGAAACACCGGGGAGCTGTTTTTT | CATSRAPLGRNTGELFF
TRBJ2-7 | TRBD2 | TRBV27 | few | TGTGCCAGCAGTGGTAAAGCGGGGTCCCCCTACGAGCAGTACTTC | CASSGKAGSPYEQYF
TRBJ2-7 | TRBD2 | TRBV29-1 | NA | TGCAGCGTTGAAAGGCAACTAGCGGGCCAAGGGGAGCAGTACTTC | CSVERQLAGQGEQYF
TRBJ2-7 | NA | TRBV10-3 | NA | TGTGCCATCAGTGATGGTAACGGGGATGGGTACGAGCAGTACTTC | CAISDGNGDGYEQYF
TRBJ2-4 | NA | TRBV28 | many | TGTGCCAGCAGTTTCCGCTTTTTTGCGGGGATAGCCAAAAACATTCAGTACTTC | CASSFRFFAGIAKNIQYF
TRBJ2-1 | TRBD2 | TRBV3-1 | NA | TGTGCCAGCAGCCTCCCCGGGACTAGCGGATACAATGAGCAGTTCTTC | CASSLPGTSGYNEQFF
TRBJ2-1 | TRBD2 | TRBV24-1 | few | TGTGCCACCAGTGACCACGGACTAGCGGGACTCGTAAATGAGCAGTTCTTC | CATSDHGLAGLVNEQFF
TRBJ1-1 | NA | TRBV5-1 | many | TGCGCCAGCAGCCCTGGGACTCGAAAAGCTTTCTTT | CASSPGTRKAFF
TRBJ2-1 | NA | TRBV9 | NA | TGTGCCAGCAGCGTAGGGGACTCTCTTTTAACCTACAATGAGCAGTTCTTC | CASSVGDSLLTYNEQFF
TRBJ2-3 | TRBD1 | TRBV27 | NA | TGTGCCAGCACGAGGAAGGGGGCCGGAGATACGCAGTATTTT | CASTRKGAGDTQYF
TRBJ1-1 | NA | TRBV6-5 | NA | TGTGCCAGCAGTAATCGAGGGGGGGCCACTGAAGCTTTCTTT | CASSNRGGATEAFF
TRBJ2-2 | NA | TRBV6-2/TRBV6-3 | NA | TGTGCCAGCAGTTCCTCCCGGGACGTATACACCGGGGAGCTGTTTTTT | CASSSSRDVYTGELFF
TRBJ2-5 | NA | TRBV6-2/TRBV6-3 | few | TGTGCCAGCAGCCACCCTGTAGGGGAGACCCAGTACTTC | CASSHPVGETQYF
TRBJ2-1 | NA | TRBV5-3 | once | TGTGCCAGAAGCCACCGGGAAAACAATGAGCAGTTCTTC | CARSHRENNEQFF
TRBJ2-4 | TRBD2 | TRBV25-1 | NA | TGTGCCAGCAGTGAATATGTGAATAGCGGGGGGGTAAACATTCAGTACTTC | CASSEYVNSGGVNIQYF
TRBJ2-1 | NA | TRBV4-1 | few | TGCGCCAGCAGCCAAGAGAGTCGCTCCTACAATGAGCAGTTCTTC | CASSQESRSYNEQFF
TRBJ1-5 | NA | TRBV5-6 | NA | TGTGCCAGCAGCTTGCGGCTCGAAGGTCAGCCCCAGCATTTT | CASSLRLEGQPQHF
TRBJ2-7 | TRBD1 | TRBV12-3/TRBV12-4 | many | TGTGCCAGCAGTTTTCGACAGGGGTACGAGCAGTACTTC | CASSFRQGYEQYF
TRBJ1-4 | NA | TRBV29-1 | NA | TGCAGCGTTGGTCGGACAGCGAATGAAAAACTGTTTTTT | CSVGRTANEKLFF
TRBJ2-7 | TRBD1 | TRBV13 | NA | TGTGCCAGCAGCATGGACAGGGCGGCCTACGAGCAGTACTTC | CASSMDRAAYEQYF
TRBJ2-3 | NA | TRBV10-3 | many | TGTGCCATCAGTCTCCGAGTCGAAGATACGCAGTATTTT | CAISLRVEDTQYF
TRBJ2-3 | TRBD1 | TRBV6-2/TRBV6-3 | NA | TGTGCCAGCAGTTTCCGCCCTGGACAGGGCACAGATACGCAGTATTTT | CASSFRPGQGTDTQYF
TRBJ1-1 | TRBD1 | TRBV6-2/TRBV6-3 | NA | TGTGCCAGCACCTACGGGACAGGGAACACTGAAGCTTTCTTT | CASTYGTGNTEAFF
TRBJ2-1 | NA | TRBV20-1 | NA | TGCAGTGCTAGCCCGGACAGTTACAATGAGCAGTTCTTC | CSASPDSYNEQFF
TRBJ2-2 | NA | TRBV5-1 | NA | TGCGCCAGCAGCTTGAACAGGGAGGACACCGGGGAGCTGTTTTTT | CASSLNREDTGELFF
TRBJ2-5 | TRBD2 | TRBV4-1 | few | TGCGCCAGCAGCCAAGCTAGCGGGGGGGCCTTAATGGAGACCCAGTACTTC | CASSQASGGALMETQYF
TRBJ2-2 | NA | TRBV27 | NA | TGTGCCAGCAGGCGGGTTTTGAGTAACACCGGGGAGCTGTTTTTT | CASRRVLSNTGELFF
TRBJ2-5 | TRBD2 | TRBV20-1 | NA | TGCAGTGCTAGCTCGGGACTAGTGAAGGAGACCCAGTACTTC | CSASSGLVKETQYF
TRBJ2-5 | NA | TRBV2 | NA | TGTGCCAGCAATGGACAGTTGGGCGAGACCCAGTACTTC | CASNGQLGETQYF
TRBJ2-3 | NA | TRBV4-3 | NA | TGCGCCAGCAGCCAAACTTTGGGGCCCACAGATACGCAGTATTTT | CASSQTLGPTDTQYF
TRBJ2-1 | NA | TRBV18 | NA | TGTGCCAGCTCACGGGTTAGCGGCGACAATGAGCAGTTCTTC | CASSRVSGDNEQFF
TRBJ2-3 | TRBD2 | TRBV10-3 | NA | TGTGCCATCAGTCGACTAGCGGGAGGATCAAGCACAGATACGCAGTATTTT | CAISRLAGGSSTDTQYF
TRBJ2-3 | NA | TRBV28 | few | TGTGCCAGCATCCAGGCTAGCACAGATACGCAGTATTTT | CASIQASTDTQYF
TRBJ2-2 | NA | TRBV15 | few | TGTGCCACCAGCAGAGCCGGGGAGCTGTTTTTT | CATSRAGELFF
TRBJ2-7 | TRBD2 | TRBV20-1 | few | TGCAGTGCTTCCCGACTAGCGGGGGCCTACGAGCAGTACTTC | CSASRLAGAYEQYF
TRBJ2-5 | TRBD2 | TRBV7-9 | few | TGTGCCAGCCTCCTGGGACTAGCGGGGGGGGAGACCCAGTACTTC | CASLLGLAGGETQYF
TRBJ2-7 | TRBD2 | TRBV7-6 | many | TGTGCCAGCAGCCCCGGGACTACCACCTACGAGCAGTACTTC | CASSPGTTTYEQYF
TRBJ2-7 | NA | TRBV5-1 | few | TGCGCCAGCAAGGTTGATAACTCCTACGAGCAGTACTTC | CASKVDNSYEQYF